This T cell receptor beta chain originates from a study of identical twins (dated by TCRdb to the mid-2010s). For context, the study as a whole: The study deep-sequenced TCR alpha and beta repertoires from monozygotic twins, unrelated adults of various ages and cord blood to test whether fetal clonotypes persist. To rule out contamination, replicate twin experiments were performed at different times with different library preparation protocols.

All donors were healthy Caucasians. The twin cohort consisted of three pairs of female monozygotic twins, all aged roughly 18 to 30 years. Positive isolation kits from Invitrogen were used to isolate CD4+ and CD8+ T cell populations. Libraries were built with 5' RACE. TCRdb lists the instrument as Illumina HiSeq 2000. A universal primer binding site was added through template switching, and the final cDNA carried a unique molecular identifier so that TCR cDNA molecules could be counted accurately. First-strand cDNA for TCR alpha and beta chains was synthesized from specific primers in the conserved constant-segment region. Each cDNA library was double barcoded, with a SMART-Mk sample barcode plus Illumina barcodes, to control for contamination. Two successive PCR steps introduced TruSeq adapter sequences along with Illumina sample barcodes. TCR alpha and beta cDNA libraries were sequenced on the Illumina HiSeq platform with custom primers. Regarding the original processing steps: MiGEC was used to process raw reads and extract unique molecular identifiers, and MiXCR was used to find CDR3 positions. Recombination models were inferred per individual with the repgenHMM and IGoR tools using an EM algorithm. Shared clonotypes were analyzed with the tcR package in R, and sharing was normalized by the product of cloneset sizes. Out-of-frame nonproductive sequences were analyzed to study raw recombination free of thymic and clonal selection effects. TCRdb trimmed the raw reads at Q25, called clones with MiXCR and kept productive beta chains. Identical CDR3 protein sequences are pooled into one entry, listed with their most common genes and DNA. TCRdb, not the original authors, processed these V and J calls. The sample contains 300,000 to 400,000 distinct CDR3 sequences, roughly an eighth of them found a single time. Around 7.8% of the sample is held by the ten biggest clonotypes.

Ends trimmed: V by 2 bases, J by 3 bases; bases unmatched to a gene: 6. Measured from the cysteine to the phenylalanine, the CDR3 is 16 residues long. The only DNA kept is the CDR3, 48 bases in frame from the first base. According to the germline V gene, CDR1 reads MDHEN and CDR2 reads SYDVKM. Findings and caveats that apply to the study as a whole: Compared with coincidental sharing between unrelated individuals, an excess of low generation-probability sequences was observed among out-of-frame TCR alpha sequences shared between twins. Fewer insertions were carried by abundant cord blood beta clonotypes; a weaker similar trend was observed in young adult naive repertoires, while no such trend was observed in memory repertoires. In beta out-of-frame sequences, excess twin sharing was weaker, because having fewer shared sequences lowered the signal-to-noise ratio. Because the same donors could not be followed over many years, conclusions were based on cross-sectional statistical analysis. Zero-insertion analyses could be partly confounded by invariant T cells such as MAIT and iNKT, although diverse VJ usage argued against such confounding for most clonotypes. In monozygotic twins, recombination models systematically underestimated out-of-frame TCR alpha sharing, but the models matched the sharing seen between unrelated individuals.

Concerning this clonotype itself: No antigen is known for it. No much larger clone is present one base from it, and per-base qualities are unavailable.

This same sample was also part of a study on yellow fever vaccine responses in identical twins. Per the second study: According to the authors, in identical twins the way T cells responded to vaccination appeared partly convergent and partly personalized. The study precisely tracked vaccine-responding T cell clones in identical twins.

The chain was built from TRBV28 and TRBJ1-5, and 8 bases in between align with TRBD1. Material for sequencing was CD8+ T cells sorted from blood. This sequence originates from a young woman in good health. The DNA is as follows: TGTGCCAGCAGTTTAGCCCCGGGACAGGTCAATCAGCCCCAGCATTTT. Its translation reads: CASSLAPGQVNQPQHF.